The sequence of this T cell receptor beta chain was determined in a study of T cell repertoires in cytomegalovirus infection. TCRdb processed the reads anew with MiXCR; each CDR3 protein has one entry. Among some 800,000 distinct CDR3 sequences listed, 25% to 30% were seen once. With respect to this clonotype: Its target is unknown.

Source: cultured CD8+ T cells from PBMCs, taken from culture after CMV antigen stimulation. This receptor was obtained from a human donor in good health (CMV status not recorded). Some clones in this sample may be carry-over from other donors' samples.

The CDR3, as DNA: TGTGCCAGCAGCTTAGGCCTGGGGACAGGGGATTTCCAGCCCCAGCATTTT. The encoded protein is CASSLGLGTGDFQPQHF. The V and J genes are TRBV7-9 and TRBJ1-5; 10 bases match TRBD1. The CDR3 covers 17 residues. The junction had 10 bases not matched to a gene; V was cut back by 1 base and J by 7 bases. Germline V gene data show CDR1 as SEHNR and CDR2 as FQNEAQ (reference sequence). Filled out from reference TRBV7-9 and TRBJ1-5, the complete variable domain reads DTGVSQNPRHKITKRGQNVTFRCDPISEHNRLYWYRQTLGQGPEFLTYFQNEAQLEKSRLLSDRFSAERPKGSFSTLEIQRTEQGDSAMYLCASSLGLGTGDFQPQHFGDGTRLSIL.